The clone carrying this T cell receptor (beta chain) was counted a few times. The data derive from a study of T cell repertoires in cytomegalovirus infection. Germline-derived CDR1 and CDR2 are SGHVS and FNYEAQ. The CDR3 loop spans 14 amino acids. Trimming took off 5 bases at V and 0 bases at J, with 10 bases between the two ends. TCRdb fed the reads into MiXCR, producing one record per CDR3 protein. The sample contains 300,000 to 400,000 distinct CDR3 sequences, over 7.5% of which appear only once. This clonotype was sampled from a human donor in good health (CMV status not recorded). Some clones in this sample may be carry-over from other donors' samples. The rearrangement uses TRBV7-6 and TRBJ2-5, with D unclear. Sequenced material: PBMCs. The CDR3 protein is CASSPKTNQETQYF. CDR3 in DNA: TGTGCCAGCAGCCCTAAAACCAACCAAGAGACCCAGTACTTC.